One and the same sample provided the 3 T cell receptor beta chains below, sequenced in a study of T cell responses to AZD1222 COVID-19 vaccine. Clones were sequenced by immunoSEQ multiplex PCR, and TCRdb holds only the in-frame ones, with some missing. The repertoire has roughly 110,000 clones, about nine tenths of them found once; the top ten carry approximately 4%. This specimen was peripheral blood, taken on day 0 of AZD1222 vaccination. These receptors all stem from an adult in good health.

This clone was counted a single time. The chain couples TRBV15 to TRBJ1-2; D is perhaps TRBD1 (5 bases). The V end was cut by 5 bases, the J end by 7 bases, with 14 bases between. From germline, CDR1 is LNHNV and CDR2 YYDKDF (reference sequence). This CDR3 comprises 13 residues. For the CDR3, the DNA is TGTGCCACCAGCGTTGGGGGACTAGTTGGCTACACCTTC. Amino acid sequence: CATSVGGLVGYTF.

The chain recombines TRBV3-1 (or the pseudogene TRBV3-2) with TRBJ2-5; D is undetermined. Trimming shortened V by 4 bases and J by 2 bases, and 8 bases separated the two germline ends. The CDR3 sequence is 13 residues long. Per germline, CDR1 LGHDT and CDR2 YNNKEL (reference sequence). CDR3 sequence: CASSLAVQETQYF. The CDR3 bases are TGTGCCAGCAGCCTAGCAGTTCAAGAGACCCAGTACTTC.

The chain employs TRBV6-5 and TRBJ1-5; unclear D gene. The CDR3 sequence is 13 residues long. Germline CDR1 is MNHEY and CDR2 is SVGAGI. V was cut by 0 bases and J by 9 bases, with 9 bases left in between. CDR3 sequence: CASSYSPLRPQHF. The CDR3 nucleotides are TGTGCCAGCAGTTACTCGCCATTACGGCCCCAGCATTTT.